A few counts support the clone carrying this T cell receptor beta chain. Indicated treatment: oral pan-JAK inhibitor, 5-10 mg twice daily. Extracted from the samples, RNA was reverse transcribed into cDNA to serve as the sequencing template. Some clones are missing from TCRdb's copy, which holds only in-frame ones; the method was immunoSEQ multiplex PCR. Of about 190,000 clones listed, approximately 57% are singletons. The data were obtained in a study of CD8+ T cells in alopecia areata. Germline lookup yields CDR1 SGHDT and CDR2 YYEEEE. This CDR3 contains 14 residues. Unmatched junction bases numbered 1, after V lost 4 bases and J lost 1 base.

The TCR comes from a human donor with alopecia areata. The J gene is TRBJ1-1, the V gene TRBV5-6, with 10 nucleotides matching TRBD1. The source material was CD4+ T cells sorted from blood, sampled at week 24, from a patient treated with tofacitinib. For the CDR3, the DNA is TGTGCCAGCAGCCGGACAGGGGGGAACACTGAAGCTTTCTTT. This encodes CASSRTGGNTEAFF.